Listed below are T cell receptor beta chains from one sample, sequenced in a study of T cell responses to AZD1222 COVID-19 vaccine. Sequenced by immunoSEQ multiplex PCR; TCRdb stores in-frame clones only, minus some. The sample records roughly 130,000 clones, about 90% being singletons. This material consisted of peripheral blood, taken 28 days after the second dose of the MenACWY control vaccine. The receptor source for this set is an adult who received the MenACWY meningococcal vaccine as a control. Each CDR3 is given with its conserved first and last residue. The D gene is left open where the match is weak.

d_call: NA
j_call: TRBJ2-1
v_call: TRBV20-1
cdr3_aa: CSASKGGYNEQFF

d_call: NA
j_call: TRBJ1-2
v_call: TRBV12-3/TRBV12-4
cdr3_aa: CASKSWDTYGYTF

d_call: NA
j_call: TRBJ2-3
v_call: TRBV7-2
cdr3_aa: CASGLGSGTDTQYF

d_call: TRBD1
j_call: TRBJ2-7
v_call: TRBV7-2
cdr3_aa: CASSLWTGREQYF

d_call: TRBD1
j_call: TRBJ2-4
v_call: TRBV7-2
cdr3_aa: CASSGGQGAFGNIQYF

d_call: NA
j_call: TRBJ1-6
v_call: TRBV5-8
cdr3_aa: CASSLVSGNSPLHF

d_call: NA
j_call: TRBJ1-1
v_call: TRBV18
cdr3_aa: CASSPPAGDTEAFF

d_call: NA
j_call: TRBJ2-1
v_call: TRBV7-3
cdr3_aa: CASSSRLDNEQFF

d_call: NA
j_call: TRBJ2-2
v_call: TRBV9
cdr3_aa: CASSVGLVRTGELFF

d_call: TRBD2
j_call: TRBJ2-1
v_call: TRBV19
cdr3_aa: CATLGAGGYNEQFF

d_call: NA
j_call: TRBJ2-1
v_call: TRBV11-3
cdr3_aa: CASSLGGGEYNEQFF

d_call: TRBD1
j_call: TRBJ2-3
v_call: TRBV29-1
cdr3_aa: CSVDARGQGRSTDTQYF

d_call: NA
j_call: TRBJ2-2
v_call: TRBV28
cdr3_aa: CASSFSHPGTGELFF

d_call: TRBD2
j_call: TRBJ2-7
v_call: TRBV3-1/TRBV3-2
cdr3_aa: CASSPGLAGGSLPYEQYF

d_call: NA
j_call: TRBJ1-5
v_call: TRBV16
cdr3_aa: CASSQGHSNQPQHF

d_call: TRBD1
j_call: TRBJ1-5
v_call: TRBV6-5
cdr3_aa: CASSPDRARPQHF

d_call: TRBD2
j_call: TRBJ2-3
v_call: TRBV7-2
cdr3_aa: CASSVLAGASDTQYF

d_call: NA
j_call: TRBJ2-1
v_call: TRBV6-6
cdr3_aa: CASSYGQNNEQFF